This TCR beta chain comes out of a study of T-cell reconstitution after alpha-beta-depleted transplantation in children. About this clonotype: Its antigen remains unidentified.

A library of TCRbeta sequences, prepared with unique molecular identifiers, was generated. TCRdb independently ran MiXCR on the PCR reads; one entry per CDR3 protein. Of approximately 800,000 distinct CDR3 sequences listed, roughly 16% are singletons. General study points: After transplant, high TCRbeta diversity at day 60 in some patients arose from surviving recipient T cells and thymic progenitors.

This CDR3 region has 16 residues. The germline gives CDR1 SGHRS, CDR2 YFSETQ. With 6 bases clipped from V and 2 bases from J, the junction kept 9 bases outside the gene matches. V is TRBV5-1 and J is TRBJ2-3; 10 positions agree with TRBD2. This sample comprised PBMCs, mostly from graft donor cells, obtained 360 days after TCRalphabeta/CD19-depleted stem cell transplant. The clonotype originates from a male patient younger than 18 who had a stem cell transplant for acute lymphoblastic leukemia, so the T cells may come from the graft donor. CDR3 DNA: TGCGCCAGCACCAACCGACTAGCGGGCTTCACAGATACGCAGTATTTT. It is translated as CASTNRLAGFTDTQYF. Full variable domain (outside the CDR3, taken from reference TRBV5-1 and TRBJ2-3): KAGVTQTPRYLIKTRGQQVTLSCSPISGHRSVSWYQQTPGQGLQFLFEYFSETQRNKGNFPGRFSGRQFSNSRSEMNVSTLELGDSALYLCASTNRLAGFTDTQYFGPGTRLTVL.